This entry describes one T cell receptor (beta chain). This sample's time point: baseline, week 1 (first vaccination visit). Specified treatment: pre-vaccination baseline after standard-of-care therapy. The data are from a study of a mutant IDH1 vaccine in newly diagnosed glioma. The repertoire was sequenced with immunoSEQ multiplex PCR; TCRdb's copy has only in-frame clones and lacks some. The sample lists over 80,000 clones, about 87% occurring once. The CDR3 is 14 amino acids. Trimming pared 1 base from V and 11 bases from J, leaving 15 bases between. Germline V gene data show CDR1 as MGHRA and CDR2 as YSYEKL.

The source of this sequence is a woman aged 50 to 60 with glioma. This sample comprised PBMCs, obtained from a glioma patient treated with radiotherapy, temozolomide or both. The chain carries TRBV4-1 and TRBJ2-1, with D perhaps given as TRBD1 or TRBD2 (6 bases each). CDR3 DNA sequence: TGCGCCAGCAGCCAAGGATTCCGTGGGGGGCAGCAGTTCTTC. This sequence encodes CASSQGFRGGQQFF.